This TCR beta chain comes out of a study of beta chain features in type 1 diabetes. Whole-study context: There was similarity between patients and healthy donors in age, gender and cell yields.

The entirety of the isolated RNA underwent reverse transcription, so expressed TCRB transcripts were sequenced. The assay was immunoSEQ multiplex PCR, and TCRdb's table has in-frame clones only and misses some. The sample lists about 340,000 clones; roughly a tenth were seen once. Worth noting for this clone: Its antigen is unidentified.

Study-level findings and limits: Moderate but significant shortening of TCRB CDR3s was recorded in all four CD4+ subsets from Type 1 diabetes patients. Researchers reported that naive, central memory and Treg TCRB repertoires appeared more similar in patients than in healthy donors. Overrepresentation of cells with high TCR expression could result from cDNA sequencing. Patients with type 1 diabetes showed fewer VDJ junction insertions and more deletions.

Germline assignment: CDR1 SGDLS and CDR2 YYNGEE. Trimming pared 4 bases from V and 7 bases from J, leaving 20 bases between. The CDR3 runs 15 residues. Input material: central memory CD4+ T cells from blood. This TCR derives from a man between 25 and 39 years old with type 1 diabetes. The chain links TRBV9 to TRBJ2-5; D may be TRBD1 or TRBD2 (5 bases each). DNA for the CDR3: TGTGCCAGCAGCCCTCGGGACCGTCCTGGAGGGACCCAGTACTTC. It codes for CASSPRDRPGGTQYF.